These 25 T cell receptor beta chains share one sample of origin, sequenced in a study of blood T cell repertoires in COVID-19. Assay: immunoSEQ multiplex PCR; the TCRdb copy retains only in-frame clones and omits some. The sample contains under 250,000 clones, about 79% of which appear only once. The sample taken for sequencing was peripheral blood. These receptors were obtained from a human donor in a cohort sampled during active COVID-19.

The chain recombines TRBV14 with TRBJ1-2; D unclear. CDR1 and CDR2 (germline): SGHDN, FVKESK. The V gene lost 2 bases and the J gene lost 5 bases, with 6 bases spanning the gap. The CDR3 is 12 residues long. CDR3 DNA: TGTGCCAGCAGCCAATCGGGGTATGGCTACACCTTC. Translating gives CASSQSGYGYTF.

The rearrangement uses TRBV4-1 and TRBJ1-2; 8 positions match TRBD1. V lost 4 bases, J lost 6 bases, and 10 bases stayed unmatched. Germline CDR1 MGHRA, CDR2 YSYEKL. This CDR3 region has 15 residues. For the CDR3, the DNA is TGCGCCAGCAGCCCGTTACAGGGGGGGACGGATGGCTACACCTTC. As protein: CASSPLQGGTDGYTF.

The V call is TRBV11-3, the J call TRBJ2-3; 7 nucleotides line up with TRBD2. Germline assignment: CDR1 SGHNT and CDR2 YENEEA. Trimming cost V 5 bases and J 9 bases; bases outside gene matches: 8. This CDR3 is 13 amino acids long. The chain's CDR3 is CASSHLSGPTQYF. For the CDR3, the DNA is TGTGCCAGCAGCCACCTTAGCGGGCCCACGCAGTATTTT.

The chain carries TRBV28 and TRBJ1-1; D might be TRBD1 (5 bases). The CDR3 sequence is 12 residues long. V was clipped by 5 bases and J by 5 bases, with 9 bases between them. CDR1 and CDR2 (germline): MDHEN, SYDVKM. The CDR3 sequence is CASSGGATEAFF. The DNA for the CDR3 is TGTGCCAGCAGTGGAGGGGCGACTGAAGCTTTCTTT.

The DNA of the CDR3 is TGTGCCAGCAGCCCGACAGGGGATGGAACAGATACGCAGTATTTT. Translation gives CASSPTGDGTDTQYF. The gene calls are TRBV11-3 and TRBJ2-3; 8 bases agree with TRBD1. Trimming removed 5 bases from V and 3 bases from J; junction bases left unmatched: 7. CDR3 length: 15 residues. The germline CDR1 and CDR2 sequences are SGHNT and YENEEA.

This rearrangement joins TRBV10-2 to TRBJ2-3, with 10 bases matching TRBD1. Germline V gene data show CDR1 as WSHSY and CDR2 as SAAADI. CDR3 size: 16 residues. The V and J ends lost 8 bases and 2 bases, in that order; junction bases with no gene match: 10. CDR3 amino acids: CASGFFGQGVTDTQYF. The CDR3 nucleotides read TGCGCCAGCGGATTTTTTGGACAGGGGGTCACAGATACGCAGTATTTT.

J is TRBJ2-7 and V is TRBV5-1, with D possibly matching TRBD1 (6 bases). With 0 bases removed from V and 5 bases from J, the gap between germline ends came to 18 bases. This CDR3 contains 16 residues. The germline CDR1 and CDR2 sequences are SGHRS and YFSETQ. As DNA, the CDR3 is TGCGCCAGCAGCTTGGGGGGGCCACTCGAGGGGCACGAGCAGTACTTC. This gives the protein CASSLGGPLEGHEQYF.

The gene calls are TRBV2 and TRBJ2-7; the D is unclear. V lost 11 bases and J 3 bases, leaving 11 bases between the germline ends. The CDR3 sequence is 11 residues long. Germline-derived CDR1 and CDR2 are SNHLY and FYNNEI. The DNA of the CDR3 is TGTGCCGTCCTAGGAAACTACGAGCAGTACTTC. This encodes CAVLGNYEQYF.

This chain connects TRBV24-1 to TRBJ2-1; D may be TRBD2 (6 bases). Trimming stripped 4 bases from V and 6 bases from J, with 15 bases between. Germline CDR1 is KGHDR and CDR2 is SFDVKD. This CDR3 has 15 residues. The CDR3 protein is CATSDPRLVINEQFF. The CDR3 DNA reads TGTGCCACCAGTGACCCTAGACTAGTAATCAATGAGCAGTTCTTC.

The gene calls are TRBV15 and TRBJ1-5; 10 nucleotides match TRBD1. Germline-derived CDR1 and CDR2 are LNHNV and YYDKDF (reference sequence). Unmatched junction bases numbered 7, after V lost 5 bases and J lost 6 bases. The CDR3 spans 15 residues. CDR3 coding DNA: TGTGCCACCAGCCGAGGGACAGGGGAGGTTCAGCCCCAGCATTTT. This gives the protein CATSRGTGEVQPQHF. Full variable domain (rest looked up from reference TRBV15 and TRBJ1-5): DAMVIQNPRYQVTQFGKPVTLSCSQTLNHNVMYWYQQKSSQAPKLLFHYYDKDFNNEADTPDNFQSRRPNTSFCFLDIRSPGLGDTAMYLCATSRGTGEVQPQHFGDGTRLSIL.

The V and J genes are TRBV6-2 or TRBV6-3 and TRBJ2-3, with 13 bases lining up with TRBD2. Germline V gives CDR1 MNHEY, CDR2 SVGEGT. The CDR3 has 19 residues. J gave up 1 base and V 5 bases, and 12 bases lay outside the gene matches. CDR3: CASSTRTSGRLVGTDTQYF. The CDR3 region has the DNA TGTGCCAGCAGTACGCGGACTAGCGGGAGACTGGTGGGCACAGATACGCAGTATTTT.

The J gene is TRBJ2-7, the V gene TRBV5-1, with 9 bases that match TRBD1. The CDR3 consists of 12 residues. Unmatched junction bases numbered 1, after V lost 3 bases and J lost 6 bases. Germline V gene lookup returns CDR1 SGHRS and CDR2 YFSETQ. The CDR3 DNA follows: TGCGCCAGCAGCTGGACAGGGGTCGAGCAGTACTTC. This gives the protein CASSWTGVEQYF.

V gene TRBV27 combines with J gene TRBJ1-4; D perhaps matches TRBD1 (5 bases). Germline V lookup: CDR1 MNHEY, CDR2 SMNVEV (reference sequence). The V and J ends lost 4 bases and 8 bases respectively, with 17 bases between them. CDR3 length equals 15 residues. The CDR3 sequence: CASSSTGAAGEKLFF. The CDR3 nucleotides are TGTGCCAGCAGTTCCACAGGTGCCGCGGGGGAAAAACTGTTTTTT.

This clone showed up many times. J is TRBJ1-5 and V is TRBV20-1, with a tentative D call TRBD1 (5 bases). Germline CDR1 is DFQATT and CDR2 is SNEGSKA (reference sequence). CDR3 size: 15 residues. Trimming removed 3 bases from V and 8 bases from J, with 20 bases in between. The CDR3 is CSASKGSLGNKPQHF. CDR3 DNA: TGCAGTGCTAGTAAGGGGTCACTGGGTAACAAGCCCCAGCATTTT.

The rearrangement links TRBV7-9 to TRBJ1-1; D may be TRBD1 (5 bases). V lost 5 bases to trimming and J lost 2 bases, with 12 bases between them. CDR1 SEHNR and CDR2 FQNEAQ come from the germline V gene (reference sequence). The CDR3 extends over 14 amino acids. The CDR3 nucleotides read TGTGCCAGCAGCCTGCTGACAGTTAACACTGAAGCTTTCTTT. It is translated as CASSLLTVNTEAFF.

The V call is TRBV7-9, the J call TRBJ2-2, with a possible D match to TRBD2 (5 bases). CDR1 and CDR2 from the germline V gene are SEHNR and FQNEAQ (reference sequence). Trimming removed 3 bases at V and 0 bases at J, with 8 bases between. The CDR3 contains 15 residues. For the CDR3, the DNA is TGTGCCAGCAGCTTTACGGGAACGAACACCGGGGAGCTGTTTTTT. Its translation: CASSFTGTNTGELFF.

The chain has TRBV5-1 and TRBJ2-7, with a tentative D call TRBD1 (6 bases). Trimming left V 0 bases short and J 4 bases short, with 14 bases between. Germline loops: CDR1 SGHRS, CDR2 YFSETQ. The CDR3 totals 15 residues. CDR3 sequence reads: CASSLDRAAMYEQYF. The CDR3 DNA is TGCGCCAGCAGCTTGGACAGGGCAGCTATGTACGAGCAGTACTTC.

This chain joins TRBV7-2 and TRBJ2-7, with 8 positions matching TRBD1. V lost 3 bases and J lost 3; bases outside the gene matches: 4. The CDR3 runs to 14 residues. The germline gives CDR1 SGHTA, CDR2 FQGNSA. The CDR3 region has the DNA TGTGCCAGCAGCTTCCTTGGACAGGGCTACGAGCAGTACTTC. This encodes CASSFLGQGYEQYF.

This clone occurred many times. The chain recombines TRBV6-5 with TRBJ2-1, with TRBD1 matching 10 bases. From germline, CDR1 is MNHEY and CDR2 SVGAGI. CDR3 size: 15 residues. The trim removed 0 bases at V and 5 bases at J, leaving 1 base unmatched. CDR3 in amino acids: CASSYSGQGNNEQFF. The DNA of the CDR3 is TGTGCCAGCAGTTACTCGGGACAGGGGAACAATGAGCAGTTCTTC.

The chain combines TRBV5-1 with TRBJ2-7, with 13 bases identical to TRBD2. This CDR3 is built from 15 residues. Germline values: CDR1 SGHRS, CDR2 YFSETQ. V was pared by 4 bases and J by 4 bases, with 5 bases of the junction left unmatched. CDR3 coding DNA: TGCGCCAGCAGCCGGACTAGCGGGGGAGATTACGAGCAGTACTTC. As protein: CASSRTSGGDYEQYF.

V and J are TRBV28 and TRBJ2-7, with 12 nucleotides matching TRBD2. Germline lookup yields CDR1 MDHEN and CDR2 SYDVKM. With 5 bases clipped from V and 5 bases from J, the junction kept 10 bases outside the gene matches. The length of the CDR3 is 16 residues. CDR3 DNA sequence: TGTGCCAGCAGTATCCCTAGCGGGAGGGCCAGTAACGAGCAGTACTTC. Residues: CASSIPSGRASNEQYF.

The V call is TRBV10-3, the J call TRBJ1-2; D is perhaps TRBD1 (5 bases). Trimming left V 4 bases short and J 2 bases short, with 17 bases between. Germline V gene lookup returns CDR1 ENHRY and CDR2 SYGVKD. There are 16 residues in the CDR3. The DNA of the CDR3 is TGTGCCATCAGTGCCGCGGGGGTGTGGGGAAACTATGGCTACACCTTC. Its protein is CAISAAGVWGNYGYTF.

This clone came up many times. This rearrangement joins TRBV30 to TRBJ2-5; TRBD1 is a possible D gene (5 bases). CDR3 length: 16 amino acids. Germline V gene lookup returns CDR1 GTSNPN and CDR2 SVGIG (reference sequence). The V and J ends lost 2 bases and 6 bases respectively, with 22 bases between them. The CDR3 loop reads CAWSPKDPGWMKTQYF. DNA for the CDR3: TGTGCCTGGAGTCCCAAGGATCCAGGGTGGATGAAGACCCAGTACTTC.

The rearrangement uses TRBV5-6 and TRBJ2-5; 8 bases are shared with TRBD2. The CDR3 has 17 residues. Losses at the gene ends were 4 bases for V and 5 bases for J; bases not matched to a gene: 16. The V gene's germline CDR1 is SGHDT and CDR2 YYEEEE. This chain's CDR3 is CASSGSRLASRRETQYF. The CDR3 DNA is TGTGCCAGCAGCGGTTCCAGACTAGCGTCCAGGCGGGAGACCCAGTACTTC.

V usage is TRBV6-5 and J usage is TRBJ1-4; D perhaps matches TRBD1 (6 bases). CDR3 length: 13 residues. The V end was cut by 5 bases, the J end by 8 bases, with 12 bases between. Germline V CDR1 and CDR2: MNHEY, SVGAGI. CDR3 in amino acids: CASSRQEYEKLFF. CDR3 DNA: TGTGCCAGCAGTAGACAGGAGTACGAAAAACTGTTTTTT.